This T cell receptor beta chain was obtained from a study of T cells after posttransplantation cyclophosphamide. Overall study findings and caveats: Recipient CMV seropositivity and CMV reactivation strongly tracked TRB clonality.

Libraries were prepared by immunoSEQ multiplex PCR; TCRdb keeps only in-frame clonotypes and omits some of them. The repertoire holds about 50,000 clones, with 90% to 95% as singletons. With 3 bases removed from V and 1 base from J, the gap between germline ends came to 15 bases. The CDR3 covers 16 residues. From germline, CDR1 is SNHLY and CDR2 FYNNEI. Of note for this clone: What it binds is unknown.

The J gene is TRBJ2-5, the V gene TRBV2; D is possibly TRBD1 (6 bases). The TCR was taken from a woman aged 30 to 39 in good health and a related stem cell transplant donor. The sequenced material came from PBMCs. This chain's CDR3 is CASSDETGQFQETQYF. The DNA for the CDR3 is TGTGCCAGCAGTGATGAGACCGGACAGTTCCAAGAGACCCAGTACTTC. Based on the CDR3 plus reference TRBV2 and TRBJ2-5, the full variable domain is EPEVTQTPSHQVTQMGQEVILRCVPISNHLYFYWYRQILGQKVEFLVSFYNNEISEKSEIFDDQFSVERPDGSNFTLKIRSTKLEDSAMYFCASSDETGQFQETQYFGPGTRLLVL.